Listed below are T cell receptor beta chains from one sample, sequenced in a study of CD8 T cells in ankylosing spondylitis. TCRdb re-called the 5' RACE reads with MiXCR, one entry per CDR3 protein. The table has more than 500,000 distinct CDR3 sequences, about 5.2% seen once. Sequenced sample: blood, either unsorted or a sorted T cell fraction (not recorded which). All receptors derive from a male donor with ankylosing spondylitis. The CDR3 runs from the conserved cysteine through the conserved F or W.

>TRBV4-2|TRBJ2-7
CASSQDFGRQREYEQYF
>TRBV24-1|TRBJ2-7
CATSDDRGQGRYEQYF
>TRBV5-6|TRBJ2-1
CASSFPGQVNNEQFF
>TRBV4-3|TRBJ2-4
CASSQDMWAKNIQYF
>TRBV5-1|TRBJ1-1
CASSSIGGETEAFF
>TRBV4-3|TRBJ1-5
CASSRLTGPNQPQHF
>TRBV30|TRBJ2-5
CAWSGQGTGEETQYF
>TRBV5-1|TRBJ1-5
CASSLDSNQPQHF
>TRBV11-2|TRBJ2-3
CASSLDQGPDTQYF
>TRBV27|TRBJ1-1
CASSLAQGVAEAFF
>TRBV9|TRBJ2-1
CASSARETSYNEQFF
>TRBV7-6|TRBJ2-3
CASSLNPGPTTDTQYF
>TRBV4-2|TRBJ1-2
CASSLPQESGNYGYTF
>TRBV4-3|TRBJ2-7
CASSQDRLAGAYEQYF
>TRBV30|TRBJ1-5
CAWSVQGVQPQHF
>TRBV4-3|TRBJ1-1
CASSQETDGWGGEAFF
>TRBV7-2|TRBJ2-1
CASSSVAGGYNEQFF
>TRBV7-2|TRBJ2-7
CASSIDRREQYF
>TRBV27|TRBJ1-6
CASSRTETNSPLHF
>TRBV18|TRBJ2-3
CATSSGRPDTQYF
>TRBV20-1|TRBJ1-1
CSARRYRGSTEAFF
>TRBV6-2/TRBV6-3|TRBJ2-1
CASSYAGGGSDEQFF
>TRBV20-1|TRBJ2-3
CSARRSDTQYF
>TRBV29-1|TRBJ2-2
CSVVSNGAGELFF
>TRBV28|TRBJ1-3
CASINSGLGNTIYF
>TRBV20-1|TRBJ1-2
CSAKTGGGYGYTF
>TRBV7-2|TRBJ2-3
CASSPSADTQYF
>TRBV21-1|TRBJ2-2
CASSKGGNGGELFF
>TRBV19|TRBJ2-5
CASSILQKETQYF
>TRBV7-9|TRBJ2-7
CASSPTGQGSRKQYF
>TRBV5-1|TRBJ2-5
CASSLARHDGETQYF
>TRBV21-1|TRBJ2-5
CASSSHTAVETQYF
>TRBV10-3|TRBJ2-7
CAISESEGVLYEQYF
>TRBV20-1|TRBJ2-5
CSAPSTRGGETQYF
>TRBV4-3|TRBJ2-1
CASSLVYTSGLPGNEQFF
>TRBV7-8|TRBJ2-3
CASSFVRAGGTDTQYF
>TRBV27|TRBJ1-1
CASSWDRLNTEAFF
>TRBV5-1|TRBJ1-1
CASSPGRGSEAFF
>TRBV7-2|TRBJ2-1
CASSFTSGGADEQFF
>TRBV27|TRBJ2-6
CASSLKQRLLSGANVLTF
>TRBV7-3|TRBJ1-2
CASSLQQGAPGGYTF
>TRBV20-1|TRBJ2-5
CSACSRQNQETQYF
>TRBV6-1|TRBJ1-3
CASTAIGGGYNTIYF
>TRBV7-2|TRBJ2-7
CASSWGSDSLYEQYF
>TRBV4-2|TRBJ2-7
CASSLYTSGTDRYEQYF
>TRBV10-3|TRBJ2-5
CAIGPAAAQYF
>TRBV5-1|TRBJ1-1
CASRTAGTEAFF
>TRBV20-1|TRBJ1-2
CSASLTVVANYGYTF
>TRBV19|TRBJ2-7
CASRDRGGEQYF
>TRBV5-1|TRBJ2-3
CVSSPGEDTQYF
>TRBV12-3/TRBV12-4|TRBJ1-5
CASSYRVGGNQPQHF
>TRBV7-2|TRBJ2-7
CASSLGFRGLGYEQYF
>TRBV7-9|TRBJ2-5
CASSLEGWGQETQYF